The rows below give T cell receptor beta chains drawn from one sample of a study of metastatic and nonmetastatic thyroid tumors. Through MiXCR, TCRdb re-clonotyped the PCR reads. The sample gives about 42,000 clones, around 10% of which show up once; about 9% is in the top ten. Sequenced: blood. Every receptor here comes from a male donor with papillary thyroid cancer or a benign thyroid nodule (not recorded which). Some clones in this sample may be carry-over from other donors' samples. Both conserved end residues are part of each CDR3. Fields, in order: D gene, J gene, V gene, clone size, CDR3 protein, CDR3 DNA. The D gene is left open where the match is weak. The size entry is marked missing in some rows and otherwise reads once, few, many or a size class.

D: -; J: TRBJ2-1; V: TRBV9; size: many; CDR3: CASSADTRDEQFF; DNA: TGTGCCAGCAGCGCAGACACAAGGGATGAGCAGTTCTTC
D: TRBD1; J: TRBJ2-5; V: TRBV2; size: many; CDR3: CASRGQIQETQYF; DNA: TGTGCCAGCAGGGGACAGATCCAAGAGACCCAGTACTTC
D: -; J: TRBJ2-7; V: TRBV5-1; size: -; CDR3: CASSLAGGTYEQYF; DNA: TGCGCCAGCAGCTTGGCGGGGGGCACCTACGAGCAGTACTTC
D: -; J: TRBJ1-4; V: TRBV27; size: many; CDR3: CASRGGGRSEKLFF; DNA: TGTGCCAGCCGAGGAGGGGGACGAAGTGAAAAACTGTTTTTT
D: -; J: TRBJ2-1; V: TRBV24-1; size: many; CDR3: CATSYKGGNEQFF; DNA: TGTGCCACCAGTTATAAAGGGGGCAATGAGCAGTTCTTC
D: TRBD1; J: TRBJ1-1; V: TRBV12-3/TRBV12-4; size: many; CDR3: CASSYGTGGLNTEAFF; DNA: TGTGCCAGCAGTTACGGGACAGGGGGCCTGAACACTGAAGCTTTCTTT
D: -; J: TRBJ1-1; V: TRBV4-1; size: many; CDR3: CASSQGRAEAFF; DNA: TGCGCCAGCAGCCAAGGGCGGGCTGAAGCTTTCTTT
D: TRBD1; J: TRBJ1-1; V: TRBV30; size: many; CDR3: CAWSVPGTGFHPFF; DNA: TGTGCCTGGAGTGTACCCGGGACAGGCTTCCATCCTTTCTTT
D: TRBD1; J: TRBJ1-1; V: TRBV27; size: many; CDR3: CASRGGQGAWDTEAFF; DNA: TGTGCCAGCAGGGGGGGACAGGGGGCCTGGGACACTGAAGCTTTCTTT
D: -; J: TRBJ1-2; V: TRBV11-1; size: -; CDR3: CASSLRARTQMDGYTF; DNA: TGTGCCAGCAGCTTACGGGCGAGGACACAGATGGATGGCTACACCTTC
D: -; J: TRBJ2-3; V: TRBV6-2/TRBV6-3; size: few; CDR3: CASSYGYRVQGDAQYF; DNA: TGTGCCAGCAGTTACGGATACAGGGTGCAAGGAGATGCGCAGTATTTT
D: -; J: TRBJ1-3; V: TRBV28; size: few; CDR3: CASRIDLCGNTIYF; DNA: TGTGCCAGCAGGATCGATTTATGTGGTAACACCATATATTTT
D: -; J: TRBJ2-5; V: TRBV7-2; size: many; CDR3: CASSLGQTQYF; DNA: TGTGCCAGCAGCTTAGGACAGACCCAGTACTTC
D: -; J: TRBJ1-1; V: TRBV18; size: -; CDR3: CASSAQALEAFF; DNA: TGTGCCAGCTCGGCCCAGGCTCTTGAAGCTTTCTTT
D: TRBD1; J: TRBJ1-6; V: TRBV4-3; size: many; CDR3: CASSHRTGDSPLHF; DNA: TGCGCCAGCAGCCACCGGACAGGGGACTCACCCCTCCACTTT
D: -; J: TRBJ1-5; V: TRBV5-5; size: many; CDR3: CASSLIGAEREEHF; DNA: TGTGCCAGCAGCTTGATCGGAGCAGAGAGAGAGGAGCATTTT
D: -; J: TRBJ1-1; V: TRBV28; size: many; CDR3: CASSAGGASNTEAFF; DNA: TGTGCCAGCAGCGCCGGGGGGGCTTCGAACACTGAAGCTTTCTTT
D: TRBD2; J: TRBJ2-3; V: TRBV5-1; size: many; CDR3: CASSLSLRAGGSDTQYF; DNA: TGCGCCAGCAGCTTGTCCCTTAGGGCGGGAGGGTCAGATACGCAGTATTTT
D: -; J: TRBJ1-2; V: TRBV6-1; size: -; CDR3: CASSEAGSQYGYTF; DNA: TGTGCCAGCAGTGAAGCGGGCAGCCAGTATGGCTACACCTTC
D: -; J: TRBJ2-2; V: TRBV28; size: many; CDR3: CASSLFTNTGELFF; DNA: TGTGCCAGCAGTCTCTTTACGAACACCGGGGAGCTGTTTTTT
D: -; J: TRBJ2-3; V: TRBV12-3/TRBV12-4; size: many; CDR3: CASSLPSPPFTDTQYF; DNA: TGTGCCAGCAGTTTGCCTAGCCCCCCTTTCACAGATACGCAGTATTTT
D: -; J: TRBJ2-2; V: TRBV27; size: -; CDR3: CASARKAIVGELFF; DNA: TGTGCCAGCGCTCGGAAGGCCATAGTCGGGGAGCTGTTTTTT